This TCR beta chain was identified during a study of CD8+ T cells in alopecia areata. Broader study findings: Normal-skin resident alphabeta T cells also appear among scalp sample sequences.

As to treatment: oral pan-JAK inhibitor, 5-10 mg twice daily. The study team obtained lesional scalp punch biopsies and peripheral blood from alopecia areata patients. Extracted from the samples, RNA was reverse transcribed into cDNA to serve as the sequencing template. TCRdb's copy holds only in-frame clones and misses some; the assay was immunoSEQ multiplex PCR. The sample lists just over 150,000 clones; roughly 65% were seen once. Regarding this clone: Its antigen is as yet unknown.

The material was CD4+ T cells sorted from blood, obtained at week 4, from a patient treated with tofacitinib. This TCR came from a human donor with alopecia areata.

The CDR3 protein is CASSLDETSGNEQFF. CDR3 coding DNA: TGTGCCAGCAGCTTAGATGAGACTAGCGGCAATGAGCAGTTCTTC. The V call is TRBV7-9, the J call TRBJ2-1; TRBD2 aligns across 9 bases. J lost 6 bases, V lost 1 base, and 4 bases had no gene match. CDR1 SEHNR and CDR2 FQNEAQ come from the germline V gene (reference sequence). This CDR3 is built from 15 residues.